The rows below give T cell receptor beta chains drawn from one sample of a study of blood T cell repertoires in COVID-19. Clones were read by immunoSEQ multiplex PCR, and TCRdb kept only the in-frame ones, dropping some. There are some 500,000 clones in the sample; 85% to 90% occur only once, and about 8.2% lies in the top ten. Sequences were obtained from peripheral blood. These receptors all come from a woman between 50 and 59 years old with COVID-19, enrolled during active disease. Both conserved end residues are part of each CDR3. Fields, in order: CDR3 DNA, CDR3 protein, clone size, J gene, D gene, V gene. The D gene is left open where the match is weak. Not all rows give a size; the values are once, few, many and, for expanded clones, a class.

TGTGCCAGCAGCGACCGACTAGCGGGGCCTGAGCAGTTCTTC,CASSDRLAGPEQFF,.,TRBJ2-1,TRBD2,TRBV7-3
TGTGCCAGCAGGCTACAAGGGACAGCTGGAAACACCATATATTTT,CASRLQGTAGNTIYF,.,TRBJ1-3,TRBD1,TRBV7-9
TGTGCCTGGAGTGTGAACAGGGGGCCTGAAGCTTTCTTT,CAWSVNRGPEAFF,.,TRBJ1-1,TRBD1,TRBV30
TGTGCCAGCAGTCGCATAGCTCAAGAGACCCAGTACTTC,CASSRIAQETQYF,.,TRBJ2-5,.,TRBV6-5
TGCGCCAGCAGTGATGGGGGGGCCCTGAATGAGCAGTTCTTC,CASSDGGALNEQFF,.,TRBJ2-1,.,TRBV10-1
TGCGCCAGCAGCCACCCCTGGGAGGGACTGAGCTACACCTTC,CASSHPWEGLSYTF,.,TRBJ1-2,.,TRBV4-1
TGTGCCAGCAGCCGAGGAGGTTATAATGAAAAACTGTTTTTT,CASSRGGYNEKLFF,.,TRBJ1-4,.,TRBV7-9
TGCGCCAGCACAGGACAGGGGAATGAGCAGTTCTTC,CASTGQGNEQFF,.,TRBJ2-1,TRBD1,TRBV5-1
TGTGCCAGCAGTTTATCCCTCTCGCAACCCCAGGAGCAGTTCTTC,CASSLSLSQPQEQFF,.,TRBJ2-1,.,TRBV27
TGTGCCACCAGTGCCCACCCCGAGAGGGGCAATCAGCCCCAGCATTTT,CATSAHPERGNQPQHF,.,TRBJ1-5,.,TRBV24-1
TGCGCCAGCAGTGACTCTCGAGGGACTCGAAACACCGGGGAGCTGTTTTTT,CASSDSRGTRNTGELFF,.,TRBJ2-2,.,TRBV10-1
TGTGCCAGTAGTACCCGCCGGTCACGGACAGGGGGTAGCAATCAGCCCCAGCATTTT,CASSTRRSRTGGSNQPQHF,.,TRBJ1-5,TRBD1,TRBV19
TGTGCCAGCAGTCCGGACAGCAGTAATGAAAAACTGTTTTTT,CASSPDSSNEKLFF,.,TRBJ1-4,.,TRBV6-5
TGTGCCAGCAGCCGCGTGGGGGCATCGAACACCGGGGAGCTGTTTTTT,CASSRVGASNTGELFF,.,TRBJ2-2,.,TRBV6-2/TRBV6-3
TGTGCCAGCAGCCAAGAAACGGGACAAAACACTGAAGCTTTCTTT,CASSQETGQNTEAFF,.,TRBJ1-1,.,TRBV4-2
TGTGCCACCAGTGCTGTCCAGGATAGCAATCAGCCCCAGCATTTT,CATSAVQDSNQPQHF,.,TRBJ1-5,.,TRBV24-1
TGTGCCAGCAGTTACTCAGGACAGGGTGGCAATTCACCCCTCCACTTT,CASSYSGQGGNSPLHF,.,TRBJ1-6,TRBD1,TRBV6-5
TGTGCCAGCAGTTTAAGACTAGTTTCAGATACGCAGTATTTT,CASSLRLVSDTQYF,.,TRBJ2-3,.,TRBV28
TGTGCCAGCAGCTTAGAGGGGCAGGGCGGGGAGCTGTTTTTT,CASSLEGQGGELFF,.,TRBJ2-2,.,TRBV11-2
TGCAGCGCCGGGGAGGGAGCCAAAAACATTCAGTACTTC,CSAGEGAKNIQYF,.,TRBJ2-4,TRBD2,TRBV29-1
TGTGCCTGGAGTGTCAGGCAGGCGATCGAGCAGTACTTC,CAWSVRQAIEQYF,.,TRBJ2-7,.,TRBV30
TGCGCCAGCAGCCAGACCGGGGACAGGGGGCTGTATGGCTACACCTTC,CASSQTGDRGLYGYTF,.,TRBJ1-2,TRBD1,TRBV4-1
TGCGCCAGCAGCCGGGGGACCGGGGAGGGTAATGAAAAACTGTTTTTT,CASSRGTGEGNEKLFF,.,TRBJ1-4,.,TRBV4-1
TGTGCCAGCTCACCCGGACAGGAGACCTATGGCTACACCTTC,CASSPGQETYGYTF,.,TRBJ1-2,TRBD1,TRBV18
TGTGCCAGCAGCCGGGGACTAGGCGAGCAGTACTTC,CASSRGLGEQYF,.,TRBJ2-7,TRBD2,TRBV12-3/TRBV12-4
TGTGCCAGCAGCTTAGCGAACCCTAGCGGGGGAGGGTACGAGCAGTACTTC,CASSLANPSGGGYEQYF,.,TRBJ2-7,TRBD2,TRBV7-6
TGCAGTGCTAGTCTACAGGGCGAACTGTTTTTT,CSASLQGELFF,.,TRBJ1-4,.,TRBV20-1
TGTGCCAGCAGTTTCGGGAGAGGGAATACGCAGTATTTT,CASSFGRGNTQYF,once,TRBJ2-3,.,TRBV12-3/TRBV12-4
TGCGCCAGCAGCCAGCCCCCGGGGGTCACGCAGTATTTT,CASSQPPGVTQYF,.,TRBJ2-3,.,TRBV4-1